This TCR beta chain derives from a study of cytomegalovirus exposure and HLA in healthy donors. General study findings and limits: In a later analysis, HLA-C alleles had the fewest associated TCRs, DRB1 alleles the most. An assumption of roughly uniform sequencing depth across donors underlay the presence/absence analyses. Looking again later, the authors saw that most CMV-associated TCR beta chains seemed HLA-restricted.

Turning to this clone: The antigen is not known.

Germline V lookup: CDR1 MNHEY, CDR2 SMNVEV (reference sequence). Trimming removed 5 bases at V and 3 bases at J, with 14 bases between. This CDR3 spans 15 amino acids. PCR amplification relied on 60 Vbeta primers (plus 13 Jbeta primers). Method: immunoSEQ multiplex PCR; TCRdb's copy keeps in-frame clones and lacks some. The sample lists about 190,000 clones, around 78% occurring once. The chain links TRBV27 to TRBJ1-5, with D possibly TRBD1 on 5 matching bases. This sequence was found in a woman in her twenties or thirties in good health and CMV-seropositive. Sample: PBMCs. CDR3 sequence reads: CASSVGWGDNQPQHF. CDR3 bases: TGTGCCAGCAGTGTGGGGTGGGGCGACAATCAGCCCCAGCATTTT.